This TCR beta chain was sequenced for a study of blood T cell repertoires in COVID-19 (dated by TCRdb to 2018 to 2020). Turning to the overall study: The collaborator samples originated in the United States, Italy and Spain and spanned the acute and convalescent phases of COVID-19. The repertoires were released in a freely available public database intended as a resource for research on the immune response to SARS-CoV-2. HLA class I and class II types, where available, came from metadata supplied by the sample provider rather than from assay-based typing. Subjects who had been exposed to COVID-19, were actively infected with it, or had recovered from it provided the deeply sampled blood TCRbeta repertoires that made up the dataset. Nearly every sample came with metadata listing a de-identified subject ID, COVID-19 status, age in years and sex. The material from the prospective study consisted of cDNA or gDNA derived from T cells, B-cell-depleted T cells, or PBMCs. Samples were obtained from the ongoing ImmuneRACE study (first 160 participants) and from 1,254 subjects provided by 6 global collaborators.

V is shortened by 5 bases, J by 4 bases, and the region joining them spans 18 bases. Its CDR3 holds 15 amino acids, cysteine through phenylalanine. The sequence is cut down to CDR3 DNA, 45 bases in frame from base 1. The CDR1 and CDR2 encoded by the germline V gene (reference sequence) are SEHNR and FQNEAQ. Points the paper makes about the study in general: Clinical and demographic metadata were provided uncurated, with the amount varying by source and participant.

Turning to this clone: Its antigen remains undetermined. Base quality data are lacking; no much larger clone is found one base away.

TCRbeta CDR3 regions were amplified from genomic DNA using the immunoSEQ Assay, a bias-controlled multiplex PCR. Regarding the original processing steps: Within the assay, amplification of reference gene primers was used to estimate how many nucleated cells each sample contained. To quantify the absolute abundance of each unique TCRbeta CDR3 rearrangement, sequence reads were collapsed and filtered. For each sample, productive Simpson clonality was calculated as the square root of Simpson's diversity index over productive rearrangements. TCRdb stores this immuneACCESS table with in-frame sequences only. Part of the clones is absent; in the studies checked, under half of the shortfall reflects unresolved V genes, and no reason is known for the rest. That table furnishes V, J and clone size, whereas the DNA furnished D and trimming. This sample gives 400,000 to 450,000 clones in total; more than 80% of them show up just once. More than 0.95% of the sample lies in the top ten.

Participants in the prospective study were aged roughly 18 to 89 years, lived in about two dozen United States geographic areas, and enrolled through a virtual design. In the prospective study, cohorts were assigned on the basis of participant-reported clinical history obtained from a screening survey and a study questionnaire. Recovered participants in ImmuneRACE Cohort 3 were defined by two consecutive negative NP/OP PCR tests, clearance by a healthcare professional, or resolution of symptoms. In the prospective study, whole blood, serum and a nasopharyngeal or oropharyngeal swab were collected from each participant by mobile phlebotomists. Over a roughly 2-month period, participants in the prospective study had the option of providing additional blood draws and questionnaires. Prospective study blood samples were shipped either frozen or at room temperature before DNA extraction.

This receptor chain uses TRBV7-9 and TRBJ2-7; the D region possibly corresponds to TRBD1 (5 bases align). The receptor comes from a man under 40 who had recovered from COVID-19. The sequenced material came from PBMCs or T cells enriched from blood (not recorded which). The DNA is as follows: TGTGCCAGCAGCCCCGTGAGGCAGGGTCCATACGAGCAGTACTTC. It translates as CASSPVRQGPYEQYF.